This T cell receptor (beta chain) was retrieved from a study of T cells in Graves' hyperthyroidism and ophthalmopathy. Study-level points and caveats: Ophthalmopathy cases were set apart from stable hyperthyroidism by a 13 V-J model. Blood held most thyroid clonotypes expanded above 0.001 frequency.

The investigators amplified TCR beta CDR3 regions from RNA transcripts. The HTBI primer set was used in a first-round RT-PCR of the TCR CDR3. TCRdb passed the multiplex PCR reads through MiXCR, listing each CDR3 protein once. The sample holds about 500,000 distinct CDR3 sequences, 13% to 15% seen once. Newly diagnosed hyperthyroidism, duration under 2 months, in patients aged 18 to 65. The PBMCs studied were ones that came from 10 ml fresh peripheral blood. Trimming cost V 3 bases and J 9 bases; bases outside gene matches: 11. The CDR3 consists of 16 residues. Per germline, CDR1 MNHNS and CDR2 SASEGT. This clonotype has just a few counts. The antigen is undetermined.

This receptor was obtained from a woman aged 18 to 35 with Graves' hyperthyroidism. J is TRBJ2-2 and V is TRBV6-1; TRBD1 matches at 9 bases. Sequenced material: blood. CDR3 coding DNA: TGTGCCAGCAGTGATGGACAGGGGAGAGGGAGGCGGGAGCTGTTTTTT. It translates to CASSDGQGRGRRELFF.